What follows are 15 T cell receptor beta chains derived from one specimen sequenced in a study of blood T cell repertoires in COVID-19. The assay was immunoSEQ multiplex PCR, and TCRdb's table has in-frame clones only and misses some. The table records 450,000 to 500,000 clones, 70% to 90% of them present only once. Sequencing was done on a sample of peripheral blood. These receptor sequences come from a human donor in a cohort sampled during active COVID-19.

V is TRBV2 and J is TRBJ2-1; 7 bases line up with TRBD1. The CDR3 is 16 amino acids. CDR1 and CDR2 from the germline V gene are SNHLY and FYNNEI. The J segment lost 0 bases and the V segment lost 7 bases, leaving 9 bases of the junction unmatched. CDR3 in amino acids: CASTPGGFSSYNEQFF. The CDR3 DNA sequence: TGTGCCAGCACCCCAGGGGGATTCAGCTCCTACAATGAGCAGTTCTTC.

This clone was found many times. This chain connects TRBV19 to TRBJ2-3; TRBD2 aligns across 7 bases. The V and J ends lost 4 bases and 5 bases, in that order; junction bases with no gene match: 21. The germline CDR1 and CDR2 sequences are LNHDA and SQIVND (reference sequence). CDR3 length: 19 amino acids. CDR3 nucleotides: TGTGCCAGTAGTACCGAGCCCCGCAGGGCGGGGGATTGGGGAGATACGCAGTATTTT. Protein: CASSTEPRRAGDWGDTQYF.

V usage is TRBV24-1 and J usage is TRBJ1-2, with a possible D match to TRBD1 (5 bases). CDR1 and CDR2 (germline): KGHDR, SFDVKD. The CDR3 has 14 amino acids. The V end lost 1 base, the J end lost 2 bases, and 7 bases lay between the germline ends. The CDR3 protein is CATSDFSGNYGYTF. Written as DNA, the CDR3 is TGTGCCACCAGTGATTTCTCAGGGAACTATGGCTACACCTTC.

J is TRBJ2-7 and V is TRBV6-5, with 8 bases fitting TRBD2. The CDR3 runs to 15 residues. Germline lookup yields CDR1 MNHEY and CDR2 SVGAGI. V lost 6 bases to trimming and J lost 5 bases; unmatched junction nucleotides: 12. The CDR3 nucleotides are TGTGCCAGCAGGCCCACCGGGACTAGTTATCACGAGCAGTACTTC. This gives the protein CASRPTGTSYHEQYF.

V and J are TRBV28 and TRBJ1-1; 11 nucleotides line up with TRBD1. In germline, CDR1 is MDHEN, CDR2 SYDVKM. The CDR3 has 15 residues. J gave up 4 bases and V 2 bases, and 3 bases lay outside the gene matches. As DNA, the CDR3 is TGTGCCAGCAGTTTAGCCGGGACAGGGGGCACTGAAGCTTTCTTT. Encoded protein: CASSLAGTGGTEAFF.

The rearrangement links TRBV27 to TRBJ2-2; 7 bases fit TRBD1. Germline loops: CDR1 MNHEY, CDR2 SMNVEV (reference sequence). V lost 9 bases and J lost 7; bases outside the gene matches: 8. CDR3 length: 13 amino acids. The CDR3: CASKTGLIGELFF. CDR3 DNA sequence: TGTGCCAGTAAGACAGGGTTGATCGGGGAGCTGTTTTTT.

DNA for the CDR3: TGTGCCAGCAGCGCCCGGGCAGGGGGAGCAGATACGCAGTATTTT. This gives the protein CASSARAGGADTQYF. The chain joins TRBV7-3 to TRBJ2-3; TRBD1 matches at 7 bases. CDR1 and CDR2 (germline): SGHTA, FQGTGA. The CDR3 is 15 amino acids. V was pared by 5 bases and J by 4 bases, with 9 bases of the junction left unmatched.

In its sample, this clone was seen a few times. J is TRBJ2-6 and V is TRBV6-2 or TRBV6-3; no clear D gene. The CDR3 has 13 residues. V was clipped by 6 bases and J by 4 bases, with 7 bases between them. Germline V gene data show CDR1 as MNHEY and CDR2 as SVGEGT. CDR3 bases: TGTGCCAGCAGCGTAGCCGGGGCCAACGTCCTGACTTTC. Protein product: CASSVAGANVLTF.

The chain combines TRBV28 with TRBJ2-7, with no clear D. The CDR3 sequence is 11 residues long. Germline V gene sequence: CDR1 MDHEN, CDR2 SYDVKM. With 4 bases removed from V and 4 bases from J, the gap between germline ends came to 5 bases. CDR3 amino acids: CASSSQYEQYF. In DNA form, the CDR3 reads TGTGCCAGCAGTTCCCAATACGAGCAGTACTTC.

This clone was detected only once. The chain uses TRBV11-3 and TRBJ2-1, with a tentative D call TRBD2 (6 bases). There are 12 residues in the CDR3. Per the germline V gene, CDR1 is SGHNT and CDR2 is YENEEA. Trimming shortened V by 5 bases and J by 7 bases, and 9 bases separated the two germline ends. As DNA, the CDR3 is TGTGCCAGCAGCCCGGGGGAGAATGAGCAGTTCTTC. This encodes CASSPGENEQFF.

Points on this clone: One junction end does not reproduce the germline sequence, and a read error may be involved. This rearrangement joins TRBV9 to TRBJ2-3; 7 bases match TRBD2. This CDR3 is 16 amino acids long. Germline CDR1 reads SGDLS; CDR2 reads YYNGEE. The CDR3 coding sequence is TGTGCCAGCAGTGCCGGGTCTAGCGGATTCACAGATACGCAGTTTTTT. It translates to CASSAGSSGFTDTQFF.

V gene TRBV5-8 combines with J gene TRBJ1-3; 9 bases match TRBD1. Trimming removed 1 base from V and 4 bases from J; junction bases left unmatched: 6. The germline V gene has CDR1 SGHTS and CDR2 YDEGEE. This CDR3 region has 16 residues. CDR3 region: CASSLPGQGSGNTIYF. CDR3 coding DNA: TGTGCCAGCAGCTTGCCGGGACAGGGATCAGGAAACACCATATATTTT. Together with reference TRBV5-8 and TRBJ1-3, the CDR3 gives the full variable domain: EAGVTQSPTHLIKTRGQQATLRCSPISGHTSVYWYQQALGLGLQFLLWYDEGEERNRGNFPPRFSGRQFPNYSSELNVNALELEDSALYLCASSLPGQGSGNTIYFGEGSWLTVV.

The chain uses TRBV7-2 and TRBJ2-7; D gene unclear. CDR3 size: 15 residues. V lost 5 bases and J lost 2, with 16 bases in between. Germline V CDR1 and CDR2: SGHTA, FQGNSA. The CDR3 nucleotides are TGTGCCAGCAGCCCCCGGGTCGGCGGAACCTACGAGCAGTACTTC. Protein sequence: CASSPRVGGTYEQYF.

This clone was seen a handful of times. This sequence joins TRBV28 and TRBJ2-1; 8 nucleotides align to TRBD2. Germline V CDR1 and CDR2: MDHEN, SYDVKM. The CDR3 is made up of 20 amino acids. Losses at the gene ends were 3 bases for V and 5 bases for J; bases not matched to a gene: 21. Here the CDR3 DNA reads TGTGCCAGCAGTTTCCCGCTGGTTCTTCGGGAGGGCCTTAATAACAATGAGCAGTTCTTC. The encoded protein is CASSFPLVLREGLNNNEQFF.

The V and J genes are TRBV7-9 and TRBJ2-3; the D gene is possibly TRBD1 (6 bases). The CDR3 contains 18 residues. Germline V gene data show CDR1 as SEHNR and CDR2 as FQNEAQ (reference sequence). The V end was cut by 4 bases, the J end by 2 bases, with 22 bases between. CDR3 amino acids: CASSSSSGQGLITDTQYF. The CDR3 bases are TGTGCCAGCAGCTCTTCCTCGGGGCAGGGGTTGATCACAGATACGCAGTATTTT.